This T cell receptor (beta chain) stems from a study of T cell changes during pregnancy in multiple sclerosis (dated by TCRdb to the late 2010s). Turning to the overall study: Changes in the T cell repertoire over the course of pregnancy were examined in this study in women with multiple sclerosis.

As encoded in the germline V gene (reference sequence), CDR1 is SEHNR while CDR2 is FQNEAQ. The CDR3 starts with the cysteine, ends with the phenylalanine, and has 14 residues. The only DNA kept is the CDR3, 42 bases in frame from the first base. V trim: 5 bases; J trim: 7 bases; unmatched bases: 6. A remark on this clone: Its antigen is currently not known. Base quality data are lacking; no much larger clone is found one base away.

The library was made by the immunoSEQ multiplex PCR assay. TCRdb took this table from immuneACCESS and kept in-frame rearrangements with V and J called. Such tables lack part of the clones; where checked against another copy, unresolved V genes explain under half of the gap, and the rest is unexplained. Within this sample are about 47,000 clones, with 85% to 95% of them counted one time only. The leading ten clones occupy 0.95% to 1% of the sample. The rearrangement combines TRBV7-9 with TRBJ1-4; 8 bases in the middle match TRBD1. The source is a female donor with multiple sclerosis, enrolled in a pregnancy study. This sample comprised peripheral blood, obtained after pregnancy. CDR3 protein: CASSIHRGGEKLFF. The DNA is as follows: TGTGCCAGCAGCATCCACAGGGGGGGTGAAAAACTGTTTTTT.